This T cell receptor (beta chain) was sequenced for a study of T cells in Graves' hyperthyroidism and ophthalmopathy. Enrolled ophthalmopathy patients presented with a Clinical Activity Score of at least 3, a NOSPECS grade of at least 4, and disease duration under 3 months. Source material for PBMCs was around 10 ml fresh peripheral blood. The junction had 4 bases not matched to a gene; V was cut back by 0 bases and J by 7 bases. The CDR3 extends over 14 amino acids. Germline CDR1 reads LGHNT; CDR2 reads FRNRAP. TCR beta CDR3 region amplification was performed from RNA transcripts. HTBI primers were used for first-round RT-PCR of the TCR CDR3. TCRdb re-called the multiplex PCR reads through MiXCR, storing one row per CDR3 protein. The sample contains 310,000 or so distinct CDR3 sequences, over 15% of which appear only once.

This chain connects TRBV12-5 to TRBJ2-7, with TRBD2 matching over 9 bases. This TCR was sampled from a woman aged 55-70 years with Graves' ophthalmopathy. Material: blood. CDR3 loop: CASGLVGTSGEQYF. The CDR3 DNA reads TGTGCTAGTGGTTTGGTAGGAACTAGCGGGGAGCAGTACTTC.